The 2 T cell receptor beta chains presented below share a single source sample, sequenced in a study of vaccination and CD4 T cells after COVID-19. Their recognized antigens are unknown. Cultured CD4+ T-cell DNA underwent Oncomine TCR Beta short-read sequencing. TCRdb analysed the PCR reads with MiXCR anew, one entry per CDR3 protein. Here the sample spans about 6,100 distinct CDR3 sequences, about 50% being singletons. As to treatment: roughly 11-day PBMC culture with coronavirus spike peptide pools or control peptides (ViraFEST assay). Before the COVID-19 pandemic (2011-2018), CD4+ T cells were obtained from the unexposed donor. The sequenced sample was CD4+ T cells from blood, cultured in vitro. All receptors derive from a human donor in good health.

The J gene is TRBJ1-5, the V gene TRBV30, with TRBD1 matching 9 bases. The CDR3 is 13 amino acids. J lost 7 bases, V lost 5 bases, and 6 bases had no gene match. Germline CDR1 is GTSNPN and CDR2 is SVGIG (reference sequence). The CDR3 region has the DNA TGTGCCTGGGGGACAGGGCGGTACCAGCCCCAGCATTTT. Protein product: CAWGTGRYQPQHF.

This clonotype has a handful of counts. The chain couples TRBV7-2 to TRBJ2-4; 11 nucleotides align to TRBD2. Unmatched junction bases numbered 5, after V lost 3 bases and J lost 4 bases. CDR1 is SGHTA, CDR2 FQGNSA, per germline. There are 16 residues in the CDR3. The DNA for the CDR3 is TGTGCCAGCAGCTTCCTAGCGGGGGGTGGTAAAAACATTCAGTACTTC. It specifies CASSFLAGGGKNIQYF.